These 14 T cell receptor beta chains share one sample of origin, sequenced in a study of T cells in Graves' hyperthyroidism and ophthalmopathy. TCR beta CDR3 sequences were amplified from RNA transcripts. HTBI primers were used for first-round RT-PCR of the TCR CDR3. TCRdb used MiXCR to reprocess the multiplex PCR reads, holding one entry per CDR3 protein. The sample carries a few hundred thousand distinct CDR3 sequences, more than 15% recorded once. The sample consisted of blood. These receptors were collected from a woman aged 25 to 39 with Graves' hyperthyroidism.

This clonotype was recorded many times. The V gene is TRBV7-3, the J gene TRBJ2-1; no clear D gene. Germline V CDR1 and CDR2: SGHTA, FQGTGA. Trimming took off 0 bases at V and 8 bases at J, with 5 bases between the two ends. The CDR3 totals 12 residues. Here the CDR3 DNA reads TGTGCCAGCAGCTTAACGGGATATGAGCAGTTCTTC. As protein: CASSLTGYEQFF. Looking up the rest from reference TRBV7-3 and TRBJ2-1 gives the full variable domain: GAGVSQTPSNKVTEKGKYVELRCDPISGHTALYWYRQSLGQGPEFLIYFQGTGAADDSGLPNDRFFAVRPEGSVSTLKIQRTERGDSAVYLCASSLTGYEQFFGPGTRLTVL.

This clonotype appeared a few times. The chain has TRBV7-6 and TRBJ2-2, with TRBD2 identical over 10 bases. V lost 5 bases and J lost 4; bases outside the gene matches: 4. The CDR3 covers 15 residues. Germline V gene sequence: CDR1 SGHVS, CDR2 FNYEAQ. The CDR3 DNA is TGTGCCAGCAGCCCCCTAGCGGGAGCCACCGGGGAGCTGTTTTTT. Encoded protein: CASSPLAGATGELFF.

This clonotype was counted ten times or more. The V gene is TRBV2, the J gene TRBJ1-5; TRBD1 matches at 10 bases. The ends lost 3 bases at V and 9 bases at J; junction bases unmatched: 5. The CDR3 extends over 14 amino acids. The germline V gene encodes CDR1 SNHLY and CDR2 FYNNEI. In DNA form, the CDR3 reads TGTGCCAGCAGTGAGGGACAGGGGCTTTGGCCCCAGCATTTT. Its translation: CASSEGQGLWPQHF.

Concerning this clonotype: A junction end diverges from the germline sequence, so it may reflect a read error. The chain links TRBV5-1 to TRBJ1-1; D gene ambiguous. This CDR3 has 14 residues. Germline CDR1 is SGHRS and CDR2 is YFSETQ. This CDR3 is CASSSDSRNAEAFF. CDR3 coding DNA: TGTGCCAGCAGCTCCGACTCGAGGAACGCTGAAGCTTTCTTT.

This clonotype was counted many times. The V call is TRBV3-1, the J call TRBJ2-1; TRBD2 matches 11 bases. Germline CDR1 is LGHDT and CDR2 is YNNKEL (reference sequence). The CDR3 is made up of 18 amino acids. The trim removed 1 base at V and 7 bases at J, leaving 12 bases unmatched. CDR3: CASSQVYLLAGEPNEQFF. Here the CDR3 DNA reads TGTGCCAGCAGCCAAGTTTATCTACTAGCGGGAGAACCGAATGAGCAGTTCTTC.

At least ten counts were recorded for this clonotype. V and J are TRBV20-1 and TRBJ1-1; 9 positions agree with TRBD1. The CDR3 loop spans 15 amino acids. The germline V gene encodes CDR1 DFQATT and CDR2 SNEGSKA (reference sequence). V shed 6 bases, J shed 5 bases, and the junction held 13 bases outside the gene matches. The CDR3 sequence: CSARGTGRIWTEAFF. CDR3 in DNA: TGCAGTGCCCGGGGGACAGGGAGGATATGGACTGAAGCTTTCTTT.

This clonotype was seen at least ten times. The V gene is TRBV2, the J gene TRBJ2-3; 7 bases are a match to TRBD2. Germline trimming cut 7 bases from V and 6 bases from J; bases unmatched to any gene: 4. CDR3 length: 12 residues. Germline lookup yields CDR1 SNHLY and CDR2 FYNNEI. The CDR3 DNA sequence: TGTGCCAGCAATGGCGGGAGTGATACGCAGTATTTT. Translating gives CASNGGSDTQYF.

This clonotype has a count of ten or more. This chain connects TRBV7-2 to TRBJ2-7; possible D gene TRBD2, 6 bases. The CDR3 consists of 15 residues. Trimming shortened V by 5 bases and J by 4 bases, and 18 bases separated the two germline ends. Germline V gene lookup returns CDR1 SGHTA and CDR2 FQGNSA. CDR3 region: CASSRQSSGVYEQYF. CDR3 DNA sequence: TGTGCCAGCAGCCGGCAAAGTTCGGGAGTTTACGAGCAGTACTTC. Based on the CDR3 plus reference TRBV7-2 and TRBJ2-7, the full variable domain is GAGVSQSPSNKVTEKGKDVELRCDPISGHTALYWYRQSLGQGLEFLIYFQGNSAPDKSGLPSDRFSAERTGGSVSTLTIQRTQQEDSAVYLCASSRQSSGVYEQYFGPGTRLTVT.

This clonotype has more than one count but fewer than ten. The chain carries TRBV4-2 and TRBJ1-2; D ambiguous. The CDR3 is 11 residues long. CDR1 is LGHNA, CDR2 YNFKEQ, per germline. V was pared by 3 bases and J by 10 bases, with 9 bases between. The CDR3 nucleotides are TGTGCCAGCAGCCACCGACAACACTACACCTTC. Translation gives CASSHRQHYTF.

With regard to this clonotype: A junction end diverges from the germline sequence, so it may reflect a read error. This chain connects TRBV11-2 to TRBJ2-1, with TRBD2 identical over 8 bases. Looked up from germline, CDR1 is SGHAT and CDR2 is FQNNGV. This CDR3 region has 15 residues. The CDR3 DNA reads TGTGCCGGCAGCTCCCAGGGACTAGTTGACAATGAGCAGTTCTTC. This translates into CAGSSQGLVDNEQFF.

This clonotype has ten or more counts. The chain carries TRBV14 and TRBJ2-1; 14 bases line up with TRBD2. Looked up from germline, CDR1 is SGHDN and CDR2 is FVKESK. The CDR3 loop spans 20 amino acids. V was pared by 0 bases and J by 2 bases, with 9 bases of the junction left unmatched. CDR3 protein: CASSQDGNRLAGGTYNEQFF. The CDR3 region has the DNA TGTGCCAGCAGCCAAGACGGGAACCGACTAGCGGGAGGGACCTACAATGAGCAGTTCTTC. The complete variable domain, with remaining parts taken from reference TRBV14 and TRBJ2-1, reads EAGVTQFPSHSVIEKGQTVTLRCDPISGHDNLYWYRRVMGKEIKFLLHFVKESKQDESGMPNNRFLAERTGGTYSTLKVQPAELEDSGVYFCASSQDGNRLAGGTYNEQFFGPGTRLTVL.

This clonotype turned up a few times. The chain carries TRBV20-1 and TRBJ1-5; 8 nucleotides line up with TRBD1. The CDR3 runs to 14 residues. The junction had 4 bases not matched to a gene; V was cut back by 2 bases and J by 4 bases. CDR1 is DFQATT, CDR2 SNEGSKA, per germline (reference sequence). CDR3 sequence reads: CSARPGGPNQPQHF. The CDR3 nucleotides read TGCAGTGCTAGACCAGGGGGCCCAAATCAGCCCCAGCATTTT.

This clonotype was recorded at least ten times. The chain recombines TRBV28 with TRBJ2-3, with 8 bases fitting TRBD2. Germline lookup yields CDR1 MDHEN and CDR2 SYDVKM. The CDR3 runs 15 residues. The ends lost 7 bases at V and 2 bases at J; junction bases unmatched: 8. The CDR3 loop reads CASITSGQNTDTQYF. The CDR3 DNA sequence: TGTGCCAGCATAACTAGCGGTCAAAACACAGATACGCAGTATTTT.

This clonotype was picked up many times. The genes are TRBV18 and TRBJ1-1; a weak D match, TRBD1 (5 bases). The V gene lost 6 bases and the J gene lost 3 bases, with 17 bases spanning the gap. The CDR3 totals 15 residues. Germline V gene sequence: CDR1 KGHSH, CDR2 LQKENI. The CDR3 sequence: CASSRDSGSDTEAFF. DNA for the CDR3: TGTGCCAGCTCGCGCGACAGCGGTTCGGACACTGAAGCTTTCTTT. Full variable domain (outside the CDR3, taken from reference TRBV18 and TRBJ1-1): NAGVMQNPRHLVRRRGQEARLRCSPMKGHSHVYWYRQLPEEGLKFMVYLQKENIIDESGMPKERFSAEFPKEGPSILRIQQVVRGDSAAYFCASSRDSGSDTEAFFGQGTRLTVV.